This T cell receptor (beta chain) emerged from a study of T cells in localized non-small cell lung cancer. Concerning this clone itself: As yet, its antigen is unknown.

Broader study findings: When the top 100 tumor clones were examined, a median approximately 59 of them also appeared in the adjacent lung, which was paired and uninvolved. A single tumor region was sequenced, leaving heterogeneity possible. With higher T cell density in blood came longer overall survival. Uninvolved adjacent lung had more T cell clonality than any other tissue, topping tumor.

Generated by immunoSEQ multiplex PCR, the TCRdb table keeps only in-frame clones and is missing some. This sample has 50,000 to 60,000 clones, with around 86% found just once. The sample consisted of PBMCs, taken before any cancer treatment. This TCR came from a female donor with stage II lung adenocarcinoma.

The CDR3 protein is CSVGWGEANYGYTF. The CDR3 bases are TGCAGCGTTGGGTGGGGGGAAGCGAACTATGGCTACACCTTC. This sequence joins TRBV29-1 and TRBJ1-2, with D perhaps TRBD1 (5 bases). The length of the CDR3 is 14 residues. With 4 bases removed from V and 2 bases from J, the gap between germline ends came to 14 bases. Germline V gives CDR1 SQVTM, CDR2 ANQGSEA.